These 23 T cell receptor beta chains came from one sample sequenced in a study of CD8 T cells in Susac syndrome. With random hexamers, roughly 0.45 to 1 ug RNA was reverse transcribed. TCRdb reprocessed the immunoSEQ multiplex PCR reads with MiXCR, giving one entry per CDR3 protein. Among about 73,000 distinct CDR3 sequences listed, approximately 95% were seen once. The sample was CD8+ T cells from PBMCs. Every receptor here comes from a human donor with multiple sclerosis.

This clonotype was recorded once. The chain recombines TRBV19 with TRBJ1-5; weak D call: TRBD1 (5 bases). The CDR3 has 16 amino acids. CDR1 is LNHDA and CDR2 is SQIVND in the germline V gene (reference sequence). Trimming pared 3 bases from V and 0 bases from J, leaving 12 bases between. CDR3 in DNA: TGTGCCAGTAGTATGAGGACCGGGGGTAGCAATCAGCCCCAGCATTTT. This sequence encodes CASSMRTGGSNQPQHF.

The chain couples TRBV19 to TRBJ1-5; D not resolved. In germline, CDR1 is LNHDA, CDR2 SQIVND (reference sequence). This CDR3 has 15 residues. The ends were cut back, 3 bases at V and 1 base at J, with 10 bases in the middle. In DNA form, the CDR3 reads TGTGCCAGTAGTATGGGCACCGGGAGCAATCAGCCCCAGCATTTT. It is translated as CASSMGTGSNQPQHF.

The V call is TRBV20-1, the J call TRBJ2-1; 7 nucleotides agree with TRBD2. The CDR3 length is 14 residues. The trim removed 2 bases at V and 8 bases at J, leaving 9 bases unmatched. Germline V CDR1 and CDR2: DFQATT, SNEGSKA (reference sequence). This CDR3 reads CSARMAGAVDEQFF. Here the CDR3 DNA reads TGCAGTGCTAGAATGGCGGGAGCGGTTGATGAGCAGTTCTTC.

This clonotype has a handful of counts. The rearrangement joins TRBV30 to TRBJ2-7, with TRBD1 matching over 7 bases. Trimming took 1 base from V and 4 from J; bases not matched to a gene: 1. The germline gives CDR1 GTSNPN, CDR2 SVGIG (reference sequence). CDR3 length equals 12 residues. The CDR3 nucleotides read TGTGCCTGGAGTGCGACAGGGTACGAGCAGTACTTC. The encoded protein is CAWSATGYEQYF. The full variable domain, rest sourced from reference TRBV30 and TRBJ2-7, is SQTIHQWPATLVQPVGSPLSLECTVEGTSNPNLYWYRQAAGRGLQLLFYSVGIGQISSEVPQNLSASRPQDRQFILSSKKLLLSDSGFYLCAWSATGYEQYFGPGTRLTVT.

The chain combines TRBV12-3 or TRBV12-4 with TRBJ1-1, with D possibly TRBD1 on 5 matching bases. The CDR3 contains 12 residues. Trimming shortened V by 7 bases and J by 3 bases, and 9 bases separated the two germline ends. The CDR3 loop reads CASNLGDTEAFF. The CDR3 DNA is TGTGCCAGCAACCTAGGGGACACTGAAGCTTTCTTT.

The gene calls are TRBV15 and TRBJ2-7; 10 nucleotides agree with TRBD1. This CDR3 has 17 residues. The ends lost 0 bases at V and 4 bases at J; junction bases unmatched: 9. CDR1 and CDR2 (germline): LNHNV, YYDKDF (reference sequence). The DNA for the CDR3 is TGTGCCACCAGCAGAGAGAGGAGTGCGGGACAGGGGTACGAGCAGTACTTC. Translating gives CATSRERSAGQGYEQYF.

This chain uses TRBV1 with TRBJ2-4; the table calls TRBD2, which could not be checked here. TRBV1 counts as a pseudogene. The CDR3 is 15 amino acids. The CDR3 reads CTSSQGIAAKNIQYF. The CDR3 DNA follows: TGCACCAGCAGCCAAGGTATAGCGGCCAAAAACATTCAGTACTTC.

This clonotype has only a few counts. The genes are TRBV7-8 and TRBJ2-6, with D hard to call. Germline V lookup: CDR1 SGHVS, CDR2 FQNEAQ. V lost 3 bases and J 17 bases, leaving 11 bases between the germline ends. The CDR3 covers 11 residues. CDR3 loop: CASSLTDSVTF. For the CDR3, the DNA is TGTGCCAGCAGCTTGACCGATTCGGTGACTTTC.

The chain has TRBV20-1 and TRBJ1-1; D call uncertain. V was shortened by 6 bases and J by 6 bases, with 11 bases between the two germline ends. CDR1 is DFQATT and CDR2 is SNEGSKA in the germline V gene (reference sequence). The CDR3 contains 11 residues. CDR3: CSAADGAEAFF. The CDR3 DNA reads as TGCAGTGCCGCCGACGGTGCTGAAGCTTTCTTT.

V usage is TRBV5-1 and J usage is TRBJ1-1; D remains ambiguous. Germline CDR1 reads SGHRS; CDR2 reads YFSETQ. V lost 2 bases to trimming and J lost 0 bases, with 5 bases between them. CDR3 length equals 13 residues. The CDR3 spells CASSLRLNTEAFF. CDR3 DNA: TGCGCCAGCAGCTTACGCTTGAACACTGAAGCTTTCTTT. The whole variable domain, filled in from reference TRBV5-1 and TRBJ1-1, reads KAGVTQTPRYLIKTRGQQVTLSCSPISGHRSVSWYQQTPGQGLQFLFEYFSETQRNKGNFPGRFSGRQFSNSRSEMNVSTLELGDSALYLCASSLRLNTEAFFGQGTRLTVV.

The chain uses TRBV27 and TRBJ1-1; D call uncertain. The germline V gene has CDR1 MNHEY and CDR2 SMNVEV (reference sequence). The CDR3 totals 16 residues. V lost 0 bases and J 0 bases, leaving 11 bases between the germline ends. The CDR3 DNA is TGTGCCAGCAGTTTATCTCCAGGATCCATGAACACTGAAGCTTTCTTT. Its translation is CASSLSPGSMNTEAFF.

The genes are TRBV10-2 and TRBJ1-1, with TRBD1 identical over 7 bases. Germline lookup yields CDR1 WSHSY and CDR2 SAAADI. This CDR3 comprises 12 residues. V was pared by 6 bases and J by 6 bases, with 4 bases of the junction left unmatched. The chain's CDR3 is CASSPGGAEAFF. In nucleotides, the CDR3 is TGCGCCAGCAGCCCAGGGGGAGCTGAAGCTTTCTTT.

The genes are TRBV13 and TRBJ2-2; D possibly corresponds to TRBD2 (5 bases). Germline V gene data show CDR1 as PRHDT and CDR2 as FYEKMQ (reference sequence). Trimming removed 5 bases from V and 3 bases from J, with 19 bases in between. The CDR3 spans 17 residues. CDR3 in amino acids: CASSLEAGSDYTGELFF. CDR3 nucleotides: TGTGCCAGCAGCCTAGAAGCTGGGAGTGATTACACCGGGGAGCTGTTTTTT.

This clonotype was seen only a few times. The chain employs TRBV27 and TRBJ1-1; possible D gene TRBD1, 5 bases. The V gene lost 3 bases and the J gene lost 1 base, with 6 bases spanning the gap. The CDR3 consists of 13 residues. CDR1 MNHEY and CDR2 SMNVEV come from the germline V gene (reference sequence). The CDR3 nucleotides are TGTGCCAGCAGTTTTGGGGGGAACACTGAAGCTTTCTTT. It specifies CASSFGGNTEAFF.

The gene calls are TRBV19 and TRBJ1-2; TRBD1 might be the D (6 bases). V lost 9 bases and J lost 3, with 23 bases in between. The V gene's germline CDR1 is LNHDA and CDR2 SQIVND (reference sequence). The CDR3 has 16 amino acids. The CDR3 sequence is CASLLTGRGRDYGYTF. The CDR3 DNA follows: TGTGCCAGCCTCCTGACGGGACGGGGGCGCGACTATGGCTACACCTTC. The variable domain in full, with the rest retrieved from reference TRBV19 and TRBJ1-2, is DGGITQSPKYLFRKEGQNVTLSCEQNLNHDAMYWYRQDPGQGLRLIYYSQIVNDFQKGDIAEGYSVSREKKESFPLTVTSAQKNPTAFYLCASLLTGRGRDYGYTFGSGTRLTVV.

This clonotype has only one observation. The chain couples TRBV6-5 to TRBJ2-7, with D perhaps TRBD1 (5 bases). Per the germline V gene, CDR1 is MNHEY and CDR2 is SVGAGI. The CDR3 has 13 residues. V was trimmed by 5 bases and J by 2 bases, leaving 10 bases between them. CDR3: CASSTATAYEQYF. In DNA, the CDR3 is TGTGCCAGCAGTACAGCGACAGCCTACGAGCAGTACTTC.

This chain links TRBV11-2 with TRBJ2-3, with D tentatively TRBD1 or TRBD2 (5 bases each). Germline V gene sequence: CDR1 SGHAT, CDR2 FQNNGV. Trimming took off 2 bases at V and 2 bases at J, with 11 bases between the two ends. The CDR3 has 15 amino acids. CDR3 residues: CASSLIEGYTDTQYF. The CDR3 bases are TGTGCCAGCAGCTTAATCGAGGGGTACACAGATACGCAGTATTTT.

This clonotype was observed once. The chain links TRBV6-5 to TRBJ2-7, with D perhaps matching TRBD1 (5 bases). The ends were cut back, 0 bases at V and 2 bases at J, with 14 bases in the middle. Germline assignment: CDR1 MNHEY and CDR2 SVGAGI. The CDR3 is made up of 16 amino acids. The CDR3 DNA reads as TGTGCCAGCAGTTACTCAAGGCCCCTGGGGCCCTACGAGCAGTACTTC. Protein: CASSYSRPLGPYEQYF.

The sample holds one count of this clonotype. The CDR3 sequence: CASSPGFSGANVLTF. In DNA, the CDR3 is TGTGCCAGCAGCCCGGGATTCTCTGGGGCCAACGTCCTGACTTTC. This chain uses TRBV7-3 with TRBJ2-6; D perhaps matches TRBD2 (5 bases). V was pared by 5 bases and J by 0 bases, with 8 bases between. This CDR3 is built from 15 residues. Germline V lookup: CDR1 SGHTA, CDR2 FQGTGA.

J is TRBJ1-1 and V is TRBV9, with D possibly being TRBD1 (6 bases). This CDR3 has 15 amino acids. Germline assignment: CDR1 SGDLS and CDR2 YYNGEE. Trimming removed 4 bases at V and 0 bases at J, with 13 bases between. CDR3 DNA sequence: TGTGCCAGCAGCAGCATGGGGGCCATGAACACTGAAGCTTTCTTT. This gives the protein CASSSMGAMNTEAFF.

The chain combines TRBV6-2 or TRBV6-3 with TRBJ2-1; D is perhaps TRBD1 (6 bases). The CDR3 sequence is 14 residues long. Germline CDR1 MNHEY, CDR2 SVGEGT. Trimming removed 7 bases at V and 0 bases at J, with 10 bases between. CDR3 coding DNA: TGTGCCAGCATTGGGACATCCTCCTACAATGAGCAGTTCTTC. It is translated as CASIGTSSYNEQFF.

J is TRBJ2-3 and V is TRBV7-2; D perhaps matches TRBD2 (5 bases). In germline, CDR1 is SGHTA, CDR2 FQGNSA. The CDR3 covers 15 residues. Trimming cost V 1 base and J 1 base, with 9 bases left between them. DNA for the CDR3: TGTGCCAGCAGCTTAGGGGTTAGCGGCACAGATACGCAGTATTTT. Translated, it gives CASSLGVSGTDTQYF.

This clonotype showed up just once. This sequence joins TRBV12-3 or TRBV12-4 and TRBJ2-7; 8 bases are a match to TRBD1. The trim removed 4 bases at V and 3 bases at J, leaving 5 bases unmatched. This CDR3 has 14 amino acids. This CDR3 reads CASSSTGGYYEQYF. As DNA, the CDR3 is TGTGCCAGCAGTTCCACAGGGGGGTACTACGAGCAGTACTTC.